These 28 T cell receptor beta chains came from one sample sequenced in a study of Ad26.COV2.S vaccination and SARS-CoV-2 variants (dated by TCRdb to the early 2020s). This specimen's treatment or condition label, interpreted: around 19 received Ad26.COV2.S at low or high dose, single or two shots; 5 received placebo; per-sample allocation not given. For vaccine and placebo recipients, the sequenced repertoires came from samples collected on day 63 after the first injection. Library preparation employed the immunoSEQ multiplex PCR assay. TCRdb holds this immuneACCESS table with in-frame rearrangements only. Some clones are missing; in checked studies, unresolved V genes explain under half, and the rest has no known cause. The sample table lists about 680,000 clones, about 90% of them with a count of one. The ten top clones hold about 1.5% of the sample. The sample consisted of peripheral blood, taken in a trial of Ad26.COV2.S vaccine versus placebo. Every receptor here comes from a person aged 18-60 years who received the Ad26.COV2.S COVID-19 vaccine or a placebo.

This chain joins TRBV7-2 and TRBJ2-7; 11 nucleotides match TRBD2. V dropped 5 bases and J dropped 1; count of bases not matched to a gene: 16. The CDR3 is 19 amino acids. Germline-derived CDR1 and CDR2 are SGHTA and FQGNSA. CDR3 amino acids: CASSSPGTSGHWGSYEQYF. The CDR3 coding sequence is TGTGCCAGCAGCAGCCCCGGGACTAGCGGACACTGGGGGTCCTACGAGCAGTACTTC.

The chain is built from TRBV27 and TRBJ1-3; no clear D. The CDR3 runs 11 residues. With 6 bases removed from V and 4 bases from J, the gap between germline ends came to 4 bases. Germline CDR1 reads MNHEY; CDR2 reads SMNVEV (reference sequence). The CDR3: CASRFGNTIYF. As DNA, the CDR3 is TGTGCCAGCAGATTCGGAAACACCATATATTTT.

This chain links TRBV7-6 with TRBJ2-2, with TRBD1 matching over 8 bases. The CDR3 is 16 residues long. Germline CDR1 reads SGHVS; CDR2 reads FNYEAQ. V lost 1 base, J lost 4 bases, and 5 bases stayed unmatched. The CDR3 spells CASSLEAGGSTGELFF. The CDR3 coding sequence is TGTGCCAGCAGCTTAGAAGCAGGGGGCAGCACCGGGGAGCTGTTTTTT.

This clone was recorded only once. This rearrangement joins TRBV5-4 to TRBJ1-2, with TRBD1 as a possible D gene (5 bases). Germline loops: CDR1 SGHNT, CDR2 YYREEE (reference sequence). V dropped 0 bases and J dropped 4 bases, with 13 bases sitting between them. This CDR3 has 15 residues. The CDR3 loop is CASSLETAATYGYTF. CDR3 DNA: TGTGCCAGCAGCTTGGAGACAGCGGCGACCTATGGCTACACCTTC. Variable domain in full (rest from reference TRBV5-4 and TRBJ1-2): ETGVTQSPTHLIKTRGQQVTLRCSSQSGHNTVSWYQQALGQGPQFIFQYYREEENGRGNFPPRFSGLQFPNYSSELNVNALELDDSALYLCASSLETAATYGYTFGSGTRLTVV.

V is TRBV12-3 or TRBV12-4 and J is TRBJ1-5, with D hard to call. CDR3 length: 13 residues. Deletions cut 1 base from V and 4 bases from J, with 5 bases between. CDR3 nucleotides: TGTGCCAGCAGTTTAGAACAGAATCAGCCCCAGCATTTT. It translates to CASSLEQNQPQHF.

The chain has TRBV12-3 or TRBV12-4 and TRBJ2-2; 9 bases line up with TRBD1. Losses at the gene ends were 6 bases for V and 6 bases for J; bases not matched to a gene: 2. This CDR3 is built from 13 residues. The CDR3 sequence: CASRTGGAGELFF. DNA for the CDR3: TGTGCCAGCAGGACAGGGGGGGCCGGGGAGCTGTTTTTT.

The chain is built from TRBV30 and TRBJ1-1, with a weak D call TRBD1 (5 bases). Trimming stripped 4 bases from V and 7 bases from J, with 16 bases between. The germline V gene encodes CDR1 GTSNPN and CDR2 SVGIG (reference sequence). The CDR3 is 13 amino acids. The DNA of the CDR3 is TGTGCCTGGATGGGGCCGAATGCCGTTGAAGCTTTCTTT. This encodes CAWMGPNAVEAFF. The full variable domain, with the rest looked up from reference TRBV30 and TRBJ1-1, is SQTIHQWPATLVQPVGSPLSLECTVEGTSNPNLYWYRQAAGRGLQLLFYSVGIGQISSEVPQNLSASRPQDRQFILSSKKLLLSDSGFYLCAWMGPNAVEAFFGQGTRLTVV.

V is TRBV3-1 (or the pseudogene TRBV3-2) and J is TRBJ2-3; D unclear. V lost 5 bases to trimming and J lost 6 bases, with 12 bases between them. Germline lookup yields CDR1 LGHDT and CDR2 YNNKEL (reference sequence). The CDR3 runs to 13 residues. The CDR3 DNA sequence: TGTGCCAGCAGCTCGGTGTCAGCGGATACGCAGTATTTT. It is translated as CASSSVSADTQYF.

CDR3 sequence (DNA): TGTGCCAGCCCCAAGTGGGCCGAAACCTTTACTGAAGCTTTCTTT. It codes for CASPKWAETFTEAFF. V usage is TRBV6-5 and J usage is TRBJ1-1; D not resolved. This CDR3 contains 15 residues. The germline V and J ends were trimmed by 8 bases and 5 bases, with 21 bases remaining between them. The germline CDR1 and CDR2 sequences are MNHEY and SVGAGI.

The chain combines TRBV18 with TRBJ1-6, with 7 bases identical to TRBD1. CDR3 length equals 17 residues. The V segment lost 0 bases and the J segment 2 bases; nucleotides outside the gene matches: 4. Germline V CDR1 and CDR2: KGHSH, LQKENI. The DNA of the CDR3 is TGTGCCAGCTCACCACCGGGGACAGTACCCTATAATTCACCCCTCCACTTT. It encodes CASSPPGTVPYNSPLHF.

The chain combines TRBV19 with TRBJ2-5; no definite D call. Trimming removed 5 bases at V and 5 bases at J, with 21 bases between. The CDR3 is 16 amino acids. Per the germline V gene, CDR1 is LNHDA and CDR2 is SQIVND (reference sequence). The CDR3 DNA reads as TGTGCCAGTAGTTCAACCCGGGCCTATCTAGGGGAGACCCAGTACTTC. Translated: CASSSTRAYLGETQYF.

The chain recombines TRBV14 with TRBJ2-7; 9 bases map to TRBD2. The CDR3 loop spans 16 amino acids. After removal of 1 base from V and 7 bases from J, the junction contained 11 bases not matched to a gene. Germline V gives CDR1 SGHDN, CDR2 FVKESK. In DNA, the CDR3 is TGTGCCAGCAGCCAAGTGATCGGAGCGGGAGGTTCAGAGCAGTACTTC. Its translation is CASSQVIGAGGSEQYF.

The chain is built from TRBV7-9 and TRBJ2-1; the D is unclear. Trimming stripped 5 bases from V and 5 bases from J, with 16 bases between. The CDR3 has 15 residues. Germline V gene sequence: CDR1 SEHNR, CDR2 FQNEAQ (reference sequence). The DNA for the CDR3 is TGTGCCAGCAGCCACGGCGTCGGTGTGAACAATGAGCAGTTCTTC. It encodes CASSHGVGVNNEQFF.

The chain links TRBV5-1 to TRBJ2-1; 7 bases match TRBD2. Per the germline V gene, CDR1 is SGHRS and CDR2 is YFSETQ. This CDR3 contains 14 residues. V was clipped by 0 bases and J by 6 bases; unmatched bases: 3. CDR3 residues: CASSLGLAVNEQFF. CDR3 DNA sequence: TGCGCCAGCAGCTTGGGTCTAGCGGTCAATGAGCAGTTCTTC.

The chain combines TRBV6-5 with TRBJ2-5, with TRBD2 identical over 13 bases. Germline lookup yields CDR1 MNHEY and CDR2 SVGAGI. The CDR3 is 15 residues long. After removal of 10 bases from V and 1 base from J, the junction contained 6 bases not matched to a gene. The DNA for the CDR3 is TGTGCCACCCACTGGACTAGCGGGAGCCAAGAGACCCAGTACTTC. As protein: CATHWTSGSQETQYF.

This chain connects TRBV10-2 to TRBJ1-5; TRBD1 matches 9 bases. The CDR3 is 15 amino acids. The junction had 11 bases not matched to a gene; V was cut back by 8 bases and J by 6 bases. Germline assignment: CDR1 WSHSY and CDR2 SAAADI. CDR3 amino acids: CASGVQGAGFQPQHF. CDR3 nucleotide sequence: TGCGCCAGCGGAGTACAGGGGGCAGGGTTTCAGCCCCAGCATTTT.

To note about this clone: Other DNA sequences in this specimen translate into the identical CDR3. This chain uses TRBV3-1 (or the pseudogene TRBV3-2) with TRBJ2-1; D uncertain. The CDR3 consists of 13 residues. The ends were cut back, 0 bases at V and 4 bases at J, with 4 bases in the middle. CDR1 and CDR2 from the germline V gene are LGHDT and YNNKEL (reference sequence). In DNA form, the CDR3 reads TGTGCCAGCAGCCAAGAACGTTACAATGAGCAGTTCTTC. Its translation: CASSQERYNEQFF.

The rearrangement links TRBV10-1 to TRBJ1-1, with a weak D call TRBD1 (5 bases). CDR1 WNHNN and CDR2 SYGVQD come from the germline V gene (reference sequence). The CDR3 consists of 14 residues. V was shortened by 2 bases and J by 7 bases, with 14 bases between the two germline ends. The CDR3 region has the DNA TGCGCCAGCAGTGAGACCGGGACCGTTAATGAAGCTTTCTTT. It specifies CASSETGTVNEAFF.

The chain is built from TRBV6-6 and TRBJ2-3; D call uncertain. The CDR3 is made up of 15 amino acids. Germline CDR1 and CDR2: MNHNY and SVGAGI (reference sequence). V was clipped by 4 bases and J by 2 bases, with 13 bases between them. CDR3 coding DNA: TGTGCCAGCAGTTTCTACCGTTGGGACACAGATACGCAGTATTTT. Translated: CASSFYRWDTDTQYF.

The rearrangement joins TRBV13 to TRBJ2-5; TRBD1 matches at 9 bases. V shed 0 bases and J 1 base; nucleotides not matched to a gene: 6. This CDR3 contains 17 residues. Germline loops: CDR1 PRHDT, CDR2 FYEKMQ (reference sequence). The CDR3 protein is CASSLGSGQGLQETQYF. CDR3 bases: TGTGCCAGCAGCTTAGGTTCGGGACAGGGCCTCCAAGAGACCCAGTACTTC.

The chain uses TRBV30 and TRBJ1-6, with a tentative D call TRBD1 (6 bases). The V gene lost 3 bases and the J gene lost 9 bases, with 12 bases spanning the gap. CDR3 length: 13 amino acids. Germline values: CDR1 GTSNPN, CDR2 SVGIG (reference sequence). The CDR3 protein is CAWSDRTGSPLHF. Written as DNA, the CDR3 is TGTGCCTGGAGCGACAGGACGGGTTCACCCCTCCACTTT. The complete variable domain, with remaining parts taken from reference TRBV30 and TRBJ1-6, reads SQTIHQWPATLVQPVGSPLSLECTVEGTSNPNLYWYRQAAGRGLQLLFYSVGIGQISSEVPQNLSASRPQDRQFILSSKKLLLSDSGFYLCAWSDRTGSPLHFGNGTRLTVT.

The rearrangement links TRBV10-3 to TRBJ2-1, with TRBD2 matching 11 bases. The J segment lost 7 bases and the V segment lost 7 bases, leaving 6 bases of the junction unmatched. The CDR3 spans 14 residues. Germline loops: CDR1 ENHRY, CDR2 SYGVKD. The CDR3 nucleotides read TGTGCCATCAAAACTAGCGGGGGCTTGAATGAGCAGTTCTTC. Translated: CAIKTSGGLNEQFF.

The chain employs TRBV7-2 and TRBJ2-5; D is unresolved. V was trimmed by 0 bases and J by 3 bases, leaving 8 bases between them. Germline CDR1 reads SGHTA; CDR2 reads FQGNSA. CDR3 size: 14 residues. The CDR3 sequence: CASSLARGEETQYF. The CDR3 DNA reads as TGTGCCAGCAGCTTAGCTCGCGGAGAAGAGACCCAGTACTTC. Full variable domain (missing parts from reference TRBV7-2 and TRBJ2-5): GAGVSQSPSNKVTEKGKDVELRCDPISGHTALYWYRQSLGQGLEFLIYFQGNSAPDKSGLPSDRFSAERTGGSVSTLTIQRTQQEDSAVYLCASSLARGEETQYFGPGTRLLVL.

V gene TRBV19 combines with J gene TRBJ1-2; 8 nucleotides line up with TRBD1. The CDR3 runs 13 residues. Germline V CDR1 and CDR2: LNHDA, SQIVND (reference sequence). The junction had 7 bases not matched to a gene; V was cut back by 6 bases and J by 7 bases. CDR3 protein: CASSWQGAPGYTF. CDR3 bases: TGTGCCAGTAGCTGGCAGGGGGCGCCTGGCTACACCTTC.

This clone was recorded a few times. The CDR3 loop reads CAWSQVRQYF. In DNA, the CDR3 is TGTGCCTGGAGTCAGGTTCGGCAGTACTTC. The rearrangement joins TRBV30 to TRBJ2-7; D is unresolved. V lost 2 bases and J 9 bases, leaving 8 bases between the germline ends. CDR1 GTSNPN and CDR2 SVGIG come from the germline V gene (reference sequence). The CDR3 runs to 10 residues.

DNA for the CDR3: TGCGCCAGCAGCCCCACCGGGGAAGAGACCCAGTACTTC. Its protein product is CASSPTGEETQYF. The J gene is TRBJ2-5, the V gene TRBV5-1, with D possibly TRBD2 on 5 matching bases. CDR3 length equals 13 residues. Per the germline V gene, CDR1 is SGHRS and CDR2 is YFSETQ. Trimming pared 4 bases from V and 3 bases from J, leaving 10 bases between.

This clone came up once. This chain uses TRBV19 with TRBJ1-2; D not certain. CDR1 is LNHDA, CDR2 SQIVND, per germline (reference sequence). V shed 7 bases and J shed 8 bases, with 11 bases lying between them. The CDR3 covers 11 residues. CDR3 sequence: CASIGVWGYTF. For the CDR3, the DNA is TGTGCCAGTATAGGAGTGTGGGGCTACACCTTC.

The chain employs TRBV27 and TRBJ1-5; perhaps TRBD1 as D (6 bases). V was shortened by 3 bases and J by 2 bases, with 14 bases between the two germline ends. Germline V CDR1 and CDR2: MNHEY, SMNVEV (reference sequence). The CDR3 contains 16 residues. The CDR3 here is CASSLTGPLGNQPQHF. Written as DNA, the CDR3 is TGTGCCAGCAGTTTGACAGGACCCCTGGGCAATCAGCCCCAGCATTTT.